This TCR beta chain comes out of a study of blood T cell repertoires in COVID-19. Study details: Acute-phase and convalescent COVID-19 samples originated in the United States, Italy and Spain.

As processed by the authors: Scientists estimated how many nucleated cells there were by amplifying reference gene primers. Clones were sequenced by immunoSEQ multiplex PCR, and TCRdb holds only the in-frame ones, with some missing. V, J and clone size reflect that table, while D and trimming were determined from the DNA. The profile shows 100,000 to 150,000 clones, over 75% of them singletons. The CDR3 covers 19 residues. V shed 2 bases and J 4 bases; nucleotides not matched to a gene: 15. Germline CDR1 is LNHDA and CDR2 is SQIVND (reference sequence). Sequencing was performed on peripheral blood. This TCR was sampled from an elderly man with active or convalescent COVID-19. J is TRBJ2-7 and V is TRBV19; TRBD2 matches 12 bases. DNA of the CDR3: TGTGCCAGTAGTATAATTGGGACTAGCGGGCCCTTAGGACCTTACGAGCAGTACTTC. Translated: CASSIIGTSGPLGPYEQYF.